The present entry profiles one TCR beta chain with its context. The junction shows a germline mismatch at one end, possibly a read error. The sample comes from a study of T cells in Graves' hyperthyroidism and ophthalmopathy. This CDR3 is 15 amino acids long. Template material for amplifying TCR beta CDR3 regions consisted of RNA transcripts. When the TCR CDR3 underwent first-round RT-PCR, the HTBI primer set was used. TCRdb fed the multiplex PCR reads into MiXCR, producing one record per CDR3 protein. The repertoire consists of hundreds of thousands of distinct CDR3 sequences, with less than 15% occurring once and the leading ten covering approximately 10%. No ophthalmopathy progression within 18 months constituted stable Graves' hyperthyroidism. Isolation of PBMCs was performed on around 9.4 ml fresh peripheral blood.

The chain uses TRBV12-3 or TRBV12-4 and TRBJ2-1; 7 bases align to TRBD2. The sequence came from a woman between 18 and 29 years old with Graves' hyperthyroidism. Sequencing input: blood. CDR3: CASSPSGSSYNEQSF. The CDR3 bases are TGTGCCAGCAGTCCTAGCGGCAGCTCCTACAATGAGCAGTCCTTC.